This is a list of T cell receptor beta chains from one sample in a study of cytomegalovirus exposure and HLA in healthy donors. Clones were sequenced by immunoSEQ multiplex PCR, and TCRdb holds only the in-frame ones, with some missing. The table records some 80,000 clones, 78% of them present only once. Sequencing was done on a sample of PBMCs. All receptors derive from a man between 18 and 29 years old in good health and CMV-seropositive. CDR3s include the opening cysteine and the closing phenylalanine or tryptophan. Each record gives: D gene, J gene, clone size, V gene, CDR3 DNA, CDR3 protein. A D gene is named only where the DNA matches it firmly. Clone size is shown for a subset of rows, as once, few, many or a class of expanded clone.

D: -; J: TRBJ2-5; size: -; V: TRBV7-8; DNA: TGTGCCAGCAGCCAACGGGAGAGAGGAGAGACCCAGTACTTC; CDR3: CASSQRERGETQYF
D: -; J: TRBJ2-7; size: -; V: TRBV14; DNA: TGTGCCAGCAGCCTCGGCGGAGAGCAGTACTTC; CDR3: CASSLGGEQYF
D: TRBD1; J: TRBJ2-7; size: -; V: TRBV29-1; DNA: TGCAGCGGCCGGGACAGGGTTCATCACGAGCAGTACTTC; CDR3: CSGRDRVHHEQYF
D: TRBD1; J: TRBJ1-4; size: -; V: TRBV4-2; DNA: TGTGCCAGCAGCCAAGAGCGAACAGGGGGCTTACAGGAAAAACTGTTTTTT; CDR3: CASSQERTGGLQEKLFF
D: -; J: TRBJ2-3; size: -; V: TRBV28; DNA: TGTGCCAGCAGGACAGTTACAGATACGCAGTATTTT; CDR3: CASRTVTDTQYF
D: TRBD1; J: TRBJ1-4; size: -; V: TRBV10-3; DNA: TGTGCCATCAGTGGGACAGGGGGAGAAAAACTGTTTTTT; CDR3: CAISGTGGEKLFF
D: -; J: TRBJ1-4; size: -; V: TRBV4-1; DNA: TGCGCCAGCAGCCAGACAAGTAGGGAAAAACTGTTTTTT; CDR3: CASSQTSREKLFF
D: TRBD1; J: TRBJ2-7; size: -; V: TRBV6-5; DNA: TGTGCCAGCAGTTACTTCGGGACAGTTCACGAGCAGTACTTC; CDR3: CASSYFGTVHEQYF
D: -; J: TRBJ1-5; size: -; V: TRBV19; DNA: TGTGCCAGTAGTATGCAGAACGGAGCCCAGCCCCAGCATTTT; CDR3: CASSMQNGAQPQHF
D: -; J: TRBJ1-3; size: -; V: TRBV7-9; DNA: TGTGCCAGCAGTCTGGGTTCGGGGAACACCATATATTTT; CDR3: CASSLGSGNTIYF
D: -; J: TRBJ1-5; size: once; V: TRBV19; DNA: TGTGCCAGTACCCCGGCGGGAGGTCGTCAGCCCCAGCATTTT; CDR3: CASTPAGGRQPQHF
D: -; J: TRBJ2-7; size: -; V: TRBV29-1; DNA: TGCAGCGTTGTTGGGGCCTCCTACGAGCAGTACTTC; CDR3: CSVVGASYEQYF
D: TRBD1; J: TRBJ1-1; size: few; V: TRBV6-6; DNA: TGTGCCGCGGGACAGGGCTTCACTGAAGCTTTCTTT; CDR3: CAAGQGFTEAFF
D: -; J: TRBJ1-1; size: few; V: TRBV4-1; DNA: TGCGCCAGCAGCCTCACCGGGACTCCCGACACTGAAGCTTTCTTT; CDR3: CASSLTGTPDTEAFF
D: TRBD1; J: TRBJ2-7; size: -; V: TRBV28; DNA: TGTGCCAGCAGTCGCCCGGGACAGGGGCCCTACGAGCAGTACTTC; CDR3: CASSRPGQGPYEQYF
D: -; J: TRBJ2-3; size: few; V: TRBV21-1; DNA: TGTGCCAGCAGCAAAGGAGGGCAGGGGGCAGGAGATACGCAGTATTTT; CDR3: CASSKGGQGAGDTQYF
D: -; J: TRBJ2-5; size: few; V: TRBV19; DNA: TGTGCCAGTACCAAGGGGCGGCAAGAGACCCAGTACTTC; CDR3: CASTKGRQETQYF
D: TRBD1; J: TRBJ2-2; size: -; V: TRBV5-1; DNA: TGCGCCAGCAGCTTGGTGGCAGGGGGCAACACCGGGGAGCTGTTTTTT; CDR3: CASSLVAGGNTGELFF
D: -; J: TRBJ1-1; size: -; V: TRBV18; DNA: TGTGCCAGCTCACCGGAGTTGAACACTGAAGCTTTCTTT; CDR3: CASSPELNTEAFF
D: -; J: TRBJ1-1; size: -; V: TRBV15; DNA: TGTGCCACCGCCACAGGGTGGACTGAAGCTTTCTTT; CDR3: CATATGWTEAFF
D: -; J: TRBJ2-4; size: -; V: TRBV6-5; DNA: TGTGCCAGCAGTCCGGGGGACATTCAGTACTTC; CDR3: CASSPGDIQYF
D: -; J: TRBJ1-1; size: -; V: TRBV29-1; DNA: TGCAGCATCTTAAGTGGGGGCGGGACTGAAGCTTTCTTT; CDR3: CSILSGGGTEAFF
D: -; J: TRBJ1-2; size: -; V: TRBV20-1; DNA: TGCAGTGCTCCACGGAGTTATGGCTACACCTTC; CDR3: CSAPRSYGYTF
D: TRBD1; J: TRBJ2-6; size: -; V: TRBV29-1; DNA: TGCAGCGTTTGGGGGGACAGGGGTTCTGGGGCCAACGTCCTGACTTTC; CDR3: CSVWGDRGSGANVLTF
D: TRBD1; J: TRBJ1-2; size: -; V: TRBV5-1; DNA: TGCGCCAGCAGCTTAGGACAGGATGGCTACACCTTC; CDR3: CASSLGQDGYTF
D: -; J: TRBJ2-3; size: -; V: TRBV18; DNA: TGTGCCAGCTCACCGACCACTCGCGGGACTAGCACAGATACGCAGTATTTT; CDR3: CASSPTTRGTSTDTQYF
D: -; J: TRBJ1-1; size: once; V: TRBV7-9; DNA: TGTGCCAGCAGCCCGACAGTGAACACTGAAGCTTTCTTT; CDR3: CASSPTVNTEAFF
D: TRBD1; J: TRBJ1-5; size: few; V: TRBV19; DNA: TGTGCCAGTAGCCGACAGGGGGCTAGCAATCAGCCCCAGCATTTT; CDR3: CASSRQGASNQPQHF
D: TRBD1; J: TRBJ2-5; size: -; V: TRBV4-1; DNA: TGCGCCAGCAGCTTACGGGACAGAGAGACCCAGTACTTC; CDR3: CASSLRDRETQYF
D: -; J: TRBJ1-1; size: -; V: TRBV7-3; DNA: TGTGCCAGCAGCTTTCACAGGGATACTGAAGCTTTCTTT; CDR3: CASSFHRDTEAFF
D: -; J: TRBJ1-1; size: once; V: TRBV20-1; DNA: TGCAGTGCCGGTAGCACTGAAGCTTTCTTT; CDR3: CSAGSTEAFF
D: -; J: TRBJ2-5; size: -; V: TRBV9; DNA: TGTGCCAGCAGCGTAGGGACAAGTTCCCAAGAGACCCAGTACTTC; CDR3: CASSVGTSSQETQYF
D: -; J: TRBJ2-1; size: -; V: TRBV4-1; DNA: TGCGCCAGCAGCCCAGTGGGGTTAGCGGTATACAATGAGCAGTTCTTC; CDR3: CASSPVGLAVYNEQFF
D: -; J: TRBJ2-3; size: -; V: TRBV5-1; DNA: TGCGCCAGCAGCTCGGTCGGACTCACAGATACGCAGTATTTT; CDR3: CASSSVGLTDTQYF
D: -; J: TRBJ1-4; size: -; V: TRBV2; DNA: TGTGCCAGCAGGGTTACCGGAGGAGAAAAACTGTTTTTT; CDR3: CASRVTGGEKLFF
D: -; J: TRBJ2-1; size: -; V: TRBV4-1; DNA: TGCGCCAGCAGCCAGGGTCGGGGGCTAGCGGCGTACAATGAGCAGTTCTTC; CDR3: CASSQGRGLAAYNEQFF
D: -; J: TRBJ1-1; size: -; V: TRBV5-1; DNA: TGCGCCAGCAGCTTCATGGGTTCGGGTGAAGCTTTCTTT; CDR3: CASSFMGSGEAFF
D: -; J: TRBJ2-6; size: -; V: TRBV9; DNA: TGTGCCAGCAGTAGTGGAGGGGCTGGGGCCAACGTCCTGACTTTC; CDR3: CASSSGGAGANVLTF
D: -; J: TRBJ1-1; size: -; V: TRBV2; DNA: TGTGCCAGCAGTTACGACAGTGAAGCTTTCTTT; CDR3: CASSYDSEAFF
D: TRBD1; J: TRBJ2-2; size: few; V: TRBV28; DNA: TGTGCCAGCAGCTACCTCCGTTCTCGGGACAGGGTTGCCGGGGAGCTGTTTTTT; CDR3: CASSYLRSRDRVAGELFF
D: -; J: TRBJ2-1; size: -; V: TRBV5-1; DNA: TGCGCCAGCAGCCTTCCAGGAAATGAGCAGTTCTTC; CDR3: CASSLPGNEQFF
D: TRBD1; J: TRBJ1-1; size: -; V: TRBV28; DNA: TGTGCCAGCAGCCATCCCGACACAGGGGCCAACACTGAAGCTTTCTTT; CDR3: CASSHPDTGANTEAFF
D: TRBD2; J: TRBJ2-1; size: -; V: TRBV4-1; DNA: TGCGCCAGCAGCTCGATCGGGACTAGGAGGGACAATGAGCAGTTCTTC; CDR3: CASSSIGTRRDNEQFF
D: -; J: TRBJ1-1; size: -; V: TRBV2; DNA: TGTGCCAGCAGTCCTCTTAGCCTGAACACTGAAGCTTTCTTT; CDR3: CASSPLSLNTEAFF
D: TRBD1; J: TRBJ2-5; size: -; V: TRBV6-5; DNA: TGTGCCAGCAGTTATTCGGCCAGGGGGGAGACCCAGTACTTC; CDR3: CASSYSARGETQYF
D: -; J: TRBJ1-1; size: -; V: TRBV28; DNA: TGTGCCATCTGGGACTGGGCGAACACTGAAGCTTTCTTT; CDR3: CAIWDWANTEAFF
D: TRBD1; J: TRBJ2-7; size: -; V: TRBV28; DNA: TGTGCCAGCAGCCGCCCAGGGGGTGAGCAGTACTTC; CDR3: CASSRPGGEQYF
D: -; J: TRBJ2-7; size: -; V: TRBV9; DNA: TGTGCCAGCAGCCCCCGTGCTCTGAGCTCCTACGAGCAGTACTTC; CDR3: CASSPRALSSYEQYF
D: -; J: TRBJ1-1; size: -; V: TRBV19; DNA: TGTGCCACCTGGGGCGGTGAAGCTTTCTTT; CDR3: CATWGGEAFF
D: -; J: TRBJ1-1; size: -; V: TRBV28; DNA: TGTGCCAGCAGTCTCATCGGGGACACGTGGTACACTGAAGCTTTCTTT; CDR3: CASSLIGDTWYTEAFF
D: -; J: TRBJ1-2; size: -; V: TRBV4-1; DNA: TGCGCCAGCAGCCTCCGGGGGGGTAACTATGGCTACACCTTC; CDR3: CASSLRGGNYGYTF
D: TRBD2; J: TRBJ2-3; size: -; V: TRBV27; DNA: TGTGCCAGCACCAAACTAGCGGGAAGCCTCGATACGCAGTATTTT; CDR3: CASTKLAGSLDTQYF
D: TRBD1; J: TRBJ1-1; size: -; V: TRBV6-5; DNA: TGTGCCAGCAGTTTACAGGGGCTTGAAGCTTTCTTT; CDR3: CASSLQGLEAFF
D: -; J: TRBJ1-5; size: -; V: TRBV6-1; DNA: TGTGCCAGCAGTGAAAGTGAGGGGGGGAATCAGCCCCAGCATTTT; CDR3: CASSESEGGNQPQHF
D: TRBD2; J: TRBJ2-7; size: few; V: TRBV5-1; DNA: TGCGCCAGCAGCTCAAAGGGACTAGCGGGAGTATCCGAGCAGTACTTC; CDR3: CASSSKGLAGVSEQYF
D: -; J: TRBJ2-5; size: -; V: TRBV7-9; DNA: TGTGCCAGCGGGAGGAATAGCGGCCAAGAGACCCAGTACTTC; CDR3: CASGRNSGQETQYF
D: TRBD1; J: TRBJ2-2; size: -; V: TRBV28; DNA: TGTGCCAGCAGTTTATCAGGGGGCCCCGCCGGGGAGCTGTTTTTT; CDR3: CASSLSGGPAGELFF